What follows is one T cell receptor (beta chain) and its context. TCR beta was sequenced from blood CD8+ and CD4+ T cells. Negative isolation yielded the CD8+ and CD4+ T cells, while FACS enriched the TEMRA cells. This sample was included in a study of CD8 T cells in Susac syndrome. Random hexamers were used to reverse transcribe an amount of roughly 0.45 to 1 ug RNA. Amplification of TCR beta CDR3 by immunoSEQ multiplex PCR spanned 54 Vbeta and 13 Jbeta. In TCRdb, the immunoSEQ multiplex PCR reads were re-called with MiXCR into one record per CDR3 protein. The sample has a few hundred thousand distinct CDR3 sequences, 90% to 95% seen once. The CDR3 loop spans 14 amino acids. Germline assignment: CDR1 LNHDA and CDR2 SQIVND (reference sequence). J was trimmed by 2 bases and V by 6 bases; bases with no gene match: 3.

This receptor was identified in a human donor with multiple sclerosis. The sequenced sample was CD4+ T cells from PBMCs. The chain links TRBV19 to TRBJ1-2, with TRBD1 matching over 10 bases. DNA of the CDR3: TGTGCCAGTAGGAGGACAGGGGGAAACTATGGCTACACCTTC. Translation: CASRRTGGNYGYTF.